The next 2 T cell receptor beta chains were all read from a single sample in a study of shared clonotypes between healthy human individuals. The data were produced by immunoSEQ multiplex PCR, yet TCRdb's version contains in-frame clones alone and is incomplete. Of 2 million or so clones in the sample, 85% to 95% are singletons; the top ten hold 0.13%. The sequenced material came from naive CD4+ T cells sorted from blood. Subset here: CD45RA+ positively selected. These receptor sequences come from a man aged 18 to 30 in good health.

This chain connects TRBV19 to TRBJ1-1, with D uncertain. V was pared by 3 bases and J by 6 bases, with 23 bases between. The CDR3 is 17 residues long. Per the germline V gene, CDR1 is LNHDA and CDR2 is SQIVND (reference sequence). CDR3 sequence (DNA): TGTGCCAGTAGTATGAACGTCGGCGGGGTAGGGCTCCCTGAAGCTTTCTTT. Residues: CASSMNVGGVGLPEAFF.

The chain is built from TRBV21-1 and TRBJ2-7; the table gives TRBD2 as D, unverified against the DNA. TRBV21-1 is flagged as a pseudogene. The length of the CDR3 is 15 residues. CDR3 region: CASSPRRGFPYEQYF. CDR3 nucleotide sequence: TGTGCCAGCAGCCCCCGTAGAGGGTTCCCCTACGAGCAGTACTTC.